These T cell receptor beta chains were read from a single sample in a study of cytomegalovirus exposure and HLA in healthy donors. Profiled with immunoSEQ multiplex PCR; TCRdb holds only in-frame clones, not every one. The table has more than 100,000 clones, about 79% seen once. Sequenced sample: PBMCs. The origin of the receptors is a female donor in good health and CMV-seropositive. Both conserved end residues are part of each CDR3. The order of the fields is clone size, J gene, D gene, V gene, CDR3 protein, CDR3 DNA. A D gene is named only where the DNA matches it firmly. Size is omitted from some rows. Given values are once, few, many or a class for expanded clones.

abundance: -
j_gene: TRBJ2-7
d_gene: -
v_gene: TRBV9
CDR3aa: CASSLRQDPAEQYF
CDR3nt: TGTGCCAGCAGCCTGAGACAGGATCCCGCCGAGCAGTACTTC

abundance: -
j_gene: TRBJ2-5
d_gene: TRBD2
v_gene: TRBV15
CDR3aa: CATSRAWTSGGAGETQYF
CDR3nt: TGTGCCACCAGCAGAGCTTGGACTAGCGGGGGGGCAGGAGAGACCCAGTACTTC

abundance: -
j_gene: TRBJ1-2
d_gene: TRBD1
v_gene: TRBV2
CDR3aa: CASNTDRVDGYTF
CDR3nt: TGTGCCAGCAATACCGACAGGGTGGATGGCTACACCTTC

abundance: -
j_gene: TRBJ2-1
d_gene: TRBD2
v_gene: TRBV5-1
CDR3aa: CASSSWTSGPNNEQFF
CDR3nt: TGCGCCAGCAGCTCTTGGACTAGCGGGCCGAACAATGAGCAGTTCTTC

abundance: -
j_gene: TRBJ2-1
d_gene: -
v_gene: TRBV27
CDR3aa: CASRVSSYNEQFF
CDR3nt: TGTGCCAGCCGTGTGAGCTCCTACAATGAGCAGTTCTTC

abundance: -
j_gene: TRBJ2-1
d_gene: TRBD2
v_gene: TRBV6-4
CDR3aa: CASSDGAGGNEQFF
CDR3nt: TGTGCCAGCAGTGACGGTGCGGGAGGCAATGAGCAGTTCTTC

abundance: -
j_gene: TRBJ1-4
d_gene: TRBD1
v_gene: TRBV7-2
CDR3aa: CASSYSPGTEVKLFF
CDR3nt: TGTGCCAGCAGCTACTCCCCCGGGACAGAAGTAAAACTGTTTTTT

abundance: -
j_gene: TRBJ2-1
d_gene: TRBD2
v_gene: TRBV5-1
CDR3aa: CASSNLAGGAGEQFF
CDR3nt: TGCGCCAGCAGCAACTTAGCGGGAGGGGCAGGCGAGCAGTTCTTC

abundance: once
j_gene: TRBJ1-3
d_gene: TRBD1
v_gene: TRBV7-9
CDR3aa: CASSVYRGPSGNTIYF
CDR3nt: TGTGCCAGCAGCGTATACAGGGGACCCTCTGGAAACACCATATATTTT

abundance: -
j_gene: TRBJ1-1
d_gene: -
v_gene: TRBV19
CDR3aa: CASSIGATEAFF
CDR3nt: TGTGCCAGTAGTATAGGGGCCACTGAAGCTTTCTTT

abundance: few
j_gene: TRBJ2-5
d_gene: -
v_gene: TRBV11-1
CDR3aa: CATSSRDSRTQYF
CDR3nt: TGTGCCACCTCGTCCAGGGATTCGAGGACCCAGTACTTC

abundance: once
j_gene: TRBJ1-4
d_gene: -
v_gene: TRBV7-9
CDR3aa: CASSPGNNNEKLFF
CDR3nt: TGTGCCAGCAGCCCAGGAAATAATAATGAAAAACTGTTTTTT

abundance: -
j_gene: TRBJ1-1
d_gene: -
v_gene: TRBV5-4
CDR3aa: CASISRGDTEAFF
CDR3nt: TGTGCCAGCATCTCTCGGGGGGACACTGAAGCTTTCTTT

abundance: few
j_gene: TRBJ2-5
d_gene: TRBD1
v_gene: TRBV10-3
CDR3aa: CAISEVRGKETQYF
CDR3nt: TGTGCCATCAGTGAGGTCAGGGGGAAAGAGACCCAGTACTTC

abundance: -
j_gene: TRBJ1-1
d_gene: -
v_gene: TRBV19
CDR3aa: CASSIPSVEAFF
CDR3nt: TGTGCCAGTAGTATCCCCTCTGTCGAAGCTTTCTTT

abundance: -
j_gene: TRBJ2-4
d_gene: TRBD2
v_gene: TRBV2
CDR3aa: CATRLAGGLRNIQYF
CDR3nt: TGTGCCACCCGACTAGCGGGGGGGCTTAGAAACATTCAGTACTTC